This T cell receptor (beta chain) was profiled in a study of T cells in Graves' hyperthyroidism and ophthalmopathy. The study, taken as a whole, reports: Blood samples included most of the expanded thyroid clonotypes exceeding 0.001.

This CDR3 is built from 13 residues. CDR1 is SQVTM, CDR2 ANQGSEA, per germline. After removal of 6 bases from V and 2 bases from J, the junction contained 6 bases not matched to a gene. There were TCR beta CDR3 regions amplified from RNA transcripts. During a first-round RT-PCR of the TCR CDR3, the HTBI primer set was used. From the multiplex PCR reads, TCRdb called clonotypes with MiXCR, one entry per CDR3 protein. The data show approximately 600,000 distinct CDR3 sequences, with more than 11% seen just once and roughly 5.7% held by the top ten. About this clonotype: Its cognate antigen is unknown.

Source material: blood. This chain connects TRBV29-1 to TRBJ2-5; 7 positions match TRBD1. The TCR originated in a woman under 40 with Graves' hyperthyroidism that later progressed to Graves' ophthalmopathy. The CDR3 nucleotides are TGCAGCGTGCCTAAGGGGGCGCAAGAGACCCAGTACTTC. Protein: CSVPKGAQETQYF. The variable domain in full, completed from reference TRBV29-1 and TRBJ2-5, reads SAVISQKPSRDICQRGTSLTIQCQVDSQVTMMFWYRQQPGQSLTLIATANQGSEATYESGFVIDKFPISRPNLTFSTLTVSNMSPEDSSIYLCSVPKGAQETQYFGPGTRLLVL.